Below, 14 T cell receptor beta chains from the same sample are listed, as sequenced in a study of blood T cell repertoires in COVID-19. Libraries were prepared by immunoSEQ multiplex PCR; TCRdb keeps only in-frame clonotypes and omits some of them. The repertoire holds just under 300,000 clones, with 85% to 90% as singletons. Material: peripheral blood. Receptors originate from a man between 65 and 85 years old with acute or convalescent COVID-19.

This clone was observed a few times. This sequence joins TRBV7-9 and TRBJ1-5, with TRBD1 as a possible D gene (6 bases). Germline lookup yields CDR1 SEHNR and CDR2 FQNEAQ (reference sequence). This CDR3 comprises 15 residues. Trimming removed 1 base from V and 4 bases from J, with 11 bases in between. The CDR3 nucleotides are TGTGCCAGCAGCTTAGGGGGGCAGGGGAATCAGCCCCAGCATTTT. Translation gives CASSLGGQGNQPQHF.

The CDR3 DNA is TGTGCCAGCAGCCCAACACAGGGAAACTCACCCCTCCACTTT. Translated: CASSPTQGNSPLHF. The chain has TRBV7-6 and TRBJ1-6, with D possibly being TRBD1 (6 bases). V was clipped by 5 bases and J by 10 bases, with 15 bases between them. The CDR3 covers 14 residues. Germline loops: CDR1 SGHVS, CDR2 FNYEAQ.

The rearrangement uses TRBV15 and TRBJ2-1; the match to TRBD1 covers 9 bases. V trimming: 5 bases; J trimming: 2 bases; junction bases outside the gene matches: 4. This CDR3 comprises 15 residues. Germline loops: CDR1 LNHNV, CDR2 YYDKDF (reference sequence). The CDR3 DNA reads as TGTGCCACCAGCTTACGACAGGGGGCCTACAATGAGCAGTTCTTC. Translating gives CATSLRQGAYNEQFF.

This clone was seen a few times. The rearrangement joins TRBV19 to TRBJ2-1, with D tentatively TRBD1 (5 bases). V was trimmed by 1 base and J by 8 bases, leaving 12 bases between them. Per germline, CDR1 LNHDA and CDR2 SQIVND (reference sequence). This CDR3 has 14 amino acids. CDR3 bases: TGTGCCAGTAGTATAGGCAGGGCGACTGATGAGCAGTTCTTC. Residues: CASSIGRATDEQFF.

This rearrangement joins TRBV5-4 to TRBJ2-4, with 7 bases fitting TRBD1. The germline CDR1 and CDR2 sequences are SGHNT and YYREEE (reference sequence). The CDR3 is made up of 14 amino acids. The trim removed 0 bases at V and 5 bases at J, leaving 2 bases unmatched. The CDR3 region has the DNA TGTGCCAGCAGCTTGGGAGACAGGGAAAACATTCAGTACTTC. This gives the protein CASSLGDRENIQYF. Full variable domain (missing parts from reference TRBV5-4 and TRBJ2-4): ETGVTQSPTHLIKTRGQQVTLRCSSQSGHNTVSWYQQALGQGPQFIFQYYREEENGRGNFPPRFSGLQFPNYSSELNVNALELDDSALYLCASSLGDRENIQYFGAGTRLSVL.

This clone was observed a handful of times. The J gene is TRBJ2-3, the V gene TRBV29-1; 16 nucleotides agree with TRBD2. Losses at the gene ends were 6 bases for V and 6 bases for J; bases not matched to a gene: 6. From germline, CDR1 is SQVTM and CDR2 ANQGSEA. This CDR3 is 15 amino acids long. The CDR3 DNA is TGCAGCGTCGCACCGGGACTAGCGGGGGGGGATACGCAGTATTTT. Its protein is CSVAPGLAGGDTQYF.

This sequence joins TRBV11-3 and TRBJ2-1, with 9 bases aligning to TRBD1. Germline V gene data show CDR1 as SGHNT and CDR2 as YENEEA. The CDR3 is made up of 14 amino acids. V shed 6 bases, J shed 6 bases, and the junction held 6 bases outside the gene matches. The DNA for the CDR3 is TGTGCCAGCAGTCACAGGGGGCAGTTCAATGAGCAGTTCTTC. Translated: CASSHRGQFNEQFF.

The chain carries TRBV4-3 and TRBJ2-3, with 16 bases lining up with TRBD2. Trimming at V came to 0 bases and at J to 2 bases, leaving 5 bases not matched to a gene. CDR3 length equals 19 residues. The germline gives CDR1 LGHNA, CDR2 YSLEER. The CDR3 is CASSQDGTSGGAITDTQYF. The CDR3 nucleotides read TGCGCCAGCAGCCAAGATGGGACTAGCGGGGGGGCAATCACAGATACGCAGTATTTT.

The V gene is TRBV18, the J gene TRBJ2-7; 8 positions agree with TRBD2. Trimming took 0 bases from V and 5 from J; bases not matched to a gene: 6. The CDR3 sequence is 15 residues long. Germline CDR1 reads KGHSH; CDR2 reads LQKENI. The CDR3 sequence is CASSPPGGLGNEQYF. The CDR3 DNA reads as TGTGCCAGCTCACCACCGGGGGGACTAGGGAACGAGCAGTACTTC.

The chain carries TRBV4-3 and TRBJ1-2; TRBD1 matches at 7 bases. The V gene's germline CDR1 is LGHNA and CDR2 YSLEER. The CDR3 has 14 residues. V gave up 4 bases and J gave up 6 bases; unmatched junction bases: 8. CDR3 region: CASSRQTGTDGYTF. In DNA form, the CDR3 reads TGCGCCAGCAGCCGGCAAACAGGGACAGATGGCTACACCTTC.

The chain is built from TRBV30 and TRBJ1-5, with a tentative D call TRBD1 (5 bases). Germline CDR1 reads GTSNPN; CDR2 reads SVGIG (reference sequence). The V end lost 4 bases, the J end lost 7 bases, and 14 bases lay between the germline ends. This CDR3 has 13 amino acids. In DNA, the CDR3 is TGTGCCTGGACCCCTCCGGGGGGACAGCCCCAGCATTTT. It codes for CAWTPPGGQPQHF.

Here the CDR3 DNA reads TGTGCCAGCAGCTTAGCGACATGGTCGGGGGGAAACACCATATATTTT. Amino acids: CASSLATWSGGNTIYF. This chain connects TRBV7-2 to TRBJ1-3; D is uncertain. This CDR3 has 16 residues. The V end lost 0 bases, the J end lost 4 bases, and 13 bases lay between the germline ends. The germline gives CDR1 SGHTA, CDR2 FQGNSA.

This clone was observed a single time. The gene calls are TRBV6-5 and TRBJ1-2; a possible D gene is TRBD1 (6 bases). V was clipped by 2 bases and J by 0 bases, with 10 bases between them. Germline lookup yields CDR1 MNHEY and CDR2 SVGAGI. The length of the CDR3 is 15 residues. CDR3 bases: TGTGCCAGCAGTTACGACAGGAGCCCTAACTATGGCTACACCTTC. This gives the protein CASSYDRSPNYGYTF.

The chain couples TRBV18 to TRBJ2-5; 10 positions match TRBD2. This CDR3 contains 17 residues. CDR1 KGHSH and CDR2 LQKENI come from the germline V gene. The V segment lost 3 bases and the J segment 2 bases; nucleotides outside the gene matches: 9. The CDR3 coding sequence is TGTGCCAGCTCACCGGTTTCGGTGACTAGCGGGCAAGAGACCCAGTACTTC. Protein product: CASSPVSVTSGQETQYF.